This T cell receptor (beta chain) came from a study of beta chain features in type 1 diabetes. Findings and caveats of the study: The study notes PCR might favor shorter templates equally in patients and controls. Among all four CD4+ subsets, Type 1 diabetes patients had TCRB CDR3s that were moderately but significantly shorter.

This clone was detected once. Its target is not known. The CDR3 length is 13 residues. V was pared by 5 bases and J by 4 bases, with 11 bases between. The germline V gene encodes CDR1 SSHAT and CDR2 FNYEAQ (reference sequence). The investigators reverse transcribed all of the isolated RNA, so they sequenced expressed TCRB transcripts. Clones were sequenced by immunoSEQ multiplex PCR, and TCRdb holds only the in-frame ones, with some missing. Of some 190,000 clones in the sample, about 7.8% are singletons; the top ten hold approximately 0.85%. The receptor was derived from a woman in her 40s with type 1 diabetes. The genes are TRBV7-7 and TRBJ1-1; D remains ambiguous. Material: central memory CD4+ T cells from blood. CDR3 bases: TGTGCCAGCAGCGTCGATGCTACCACTGAAGCTTTCTTT. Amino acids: CASSVDATTEAFF.